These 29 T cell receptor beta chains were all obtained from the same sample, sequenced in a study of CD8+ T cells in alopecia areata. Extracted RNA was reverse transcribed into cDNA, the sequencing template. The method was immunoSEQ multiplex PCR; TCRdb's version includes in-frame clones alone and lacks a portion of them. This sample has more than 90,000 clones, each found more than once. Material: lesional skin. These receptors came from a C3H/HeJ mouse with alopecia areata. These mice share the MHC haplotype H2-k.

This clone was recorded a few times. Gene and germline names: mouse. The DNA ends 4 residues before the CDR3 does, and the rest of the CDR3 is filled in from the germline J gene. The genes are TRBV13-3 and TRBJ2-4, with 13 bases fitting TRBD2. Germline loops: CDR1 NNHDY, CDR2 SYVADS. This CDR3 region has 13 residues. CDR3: CATGLGGANTLYF. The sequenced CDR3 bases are TGTGCCACGGGACTGGGGGGGGCAAAC.

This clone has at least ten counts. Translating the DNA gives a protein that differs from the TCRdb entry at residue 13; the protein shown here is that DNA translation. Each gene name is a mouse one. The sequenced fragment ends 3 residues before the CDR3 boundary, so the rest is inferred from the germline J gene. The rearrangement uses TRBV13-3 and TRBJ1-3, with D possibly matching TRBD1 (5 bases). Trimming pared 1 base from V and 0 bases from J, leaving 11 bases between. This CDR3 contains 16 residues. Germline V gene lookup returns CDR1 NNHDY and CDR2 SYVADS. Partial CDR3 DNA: TGTGCCAGCAGTGATCTGGACACTAATTCTGGAAATACG. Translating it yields CASSDLDTNSGNT. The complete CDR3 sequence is CASSDLDTNSGNTLYF. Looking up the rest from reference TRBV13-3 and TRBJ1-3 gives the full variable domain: EAAVTQSPRSKVAVTGGKVTLSCHQTNNHDYMYWYRQDTGHGLRLIHYSYVADSTEKGDIPDGYKASRPSQENFSLILELASLSQTAVYFCASSDLDTNSGNTLYFGEGSRLIVV.

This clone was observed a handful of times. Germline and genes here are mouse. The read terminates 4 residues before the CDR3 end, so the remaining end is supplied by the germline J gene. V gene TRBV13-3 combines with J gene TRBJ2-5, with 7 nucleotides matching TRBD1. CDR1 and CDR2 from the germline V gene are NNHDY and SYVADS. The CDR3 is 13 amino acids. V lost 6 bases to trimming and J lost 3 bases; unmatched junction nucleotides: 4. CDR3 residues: CASTGTEQDTQYF. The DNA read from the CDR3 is TGTGCCAGCACAGGGACAGAACAAGAC.

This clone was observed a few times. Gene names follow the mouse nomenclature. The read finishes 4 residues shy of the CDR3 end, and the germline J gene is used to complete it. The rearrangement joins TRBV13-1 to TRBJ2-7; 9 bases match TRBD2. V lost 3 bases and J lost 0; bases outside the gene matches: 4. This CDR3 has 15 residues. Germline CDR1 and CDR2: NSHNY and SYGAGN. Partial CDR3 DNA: TGTGCCAGCAGTGGGGTGGGGGGGCGCTCCTAT. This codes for CASSGVGGRSY. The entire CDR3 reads CASSGVGGRSYEQYF.

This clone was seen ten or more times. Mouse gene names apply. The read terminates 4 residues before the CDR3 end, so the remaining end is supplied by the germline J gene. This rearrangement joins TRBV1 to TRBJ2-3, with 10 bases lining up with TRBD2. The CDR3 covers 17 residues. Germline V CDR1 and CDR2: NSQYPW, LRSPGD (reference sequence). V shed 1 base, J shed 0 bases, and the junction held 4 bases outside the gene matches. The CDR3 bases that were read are TGCACCTGCAGTGCAGGGGGACTGGGGACTAGTGCAGAA. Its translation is CTCSAGGLGTSAE. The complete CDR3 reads CTCSAGGLGTSAETLYF.

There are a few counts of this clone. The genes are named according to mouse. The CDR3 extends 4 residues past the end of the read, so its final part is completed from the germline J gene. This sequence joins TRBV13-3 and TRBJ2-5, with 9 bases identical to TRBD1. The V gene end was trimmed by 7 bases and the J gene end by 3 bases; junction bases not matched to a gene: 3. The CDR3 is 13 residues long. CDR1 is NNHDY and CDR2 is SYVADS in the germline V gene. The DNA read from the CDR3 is TGTGCCAGCGGGGACAGGGCGCAAGAC. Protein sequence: CASGDRAQD. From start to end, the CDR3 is CASGDRAQDTQYF.

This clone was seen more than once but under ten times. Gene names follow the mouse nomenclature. This CDR3 is CASRADWGGNYAEQFF. Partial CDR3 DNA: TGTGCCAGCAGGGCTGACTGGGGGGGCAACTATGCT. V is TRBV13-1 and J is TRBJ2-1, with 12 bases matching TRBD2. Coverage ceases 4 residues before the CDR3 finishes, and the germline J gene fills in the end. Germline values: CDR1 NSHNY, CDR2 SYGAGN. The CDR3 extends over 16 amino acids. V gave up 5 bases and J gave up 1 base; unmatched junction bases: 4.

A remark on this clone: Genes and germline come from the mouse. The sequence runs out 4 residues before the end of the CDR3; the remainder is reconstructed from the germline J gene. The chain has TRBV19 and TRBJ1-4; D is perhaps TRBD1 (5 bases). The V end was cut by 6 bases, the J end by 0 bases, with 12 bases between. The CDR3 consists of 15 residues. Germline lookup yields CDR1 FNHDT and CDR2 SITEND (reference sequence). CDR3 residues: CASTPDSFSNERLFF. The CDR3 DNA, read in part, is TGTGCCAGCACCCCTGACAGTTTTTCCAACGAA.

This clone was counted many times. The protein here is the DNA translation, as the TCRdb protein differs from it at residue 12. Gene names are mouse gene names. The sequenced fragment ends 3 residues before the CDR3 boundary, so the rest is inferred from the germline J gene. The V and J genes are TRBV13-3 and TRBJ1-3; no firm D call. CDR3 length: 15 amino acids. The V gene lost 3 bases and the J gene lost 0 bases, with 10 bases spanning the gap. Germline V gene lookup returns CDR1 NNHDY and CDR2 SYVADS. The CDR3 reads CASSGLRISGNTLYF. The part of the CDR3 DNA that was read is TGTGCCAGCAGTGGCCTCAGAATTTCTGGAAATACG.

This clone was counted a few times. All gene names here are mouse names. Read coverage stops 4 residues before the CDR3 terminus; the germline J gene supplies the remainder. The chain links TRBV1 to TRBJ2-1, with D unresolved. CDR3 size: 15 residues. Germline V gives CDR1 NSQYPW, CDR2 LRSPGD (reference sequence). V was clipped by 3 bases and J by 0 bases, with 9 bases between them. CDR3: CTCSASTINYAEQFF. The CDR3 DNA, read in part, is TGCACCTGCAGTGCCTCCACAATTAACTATGCT. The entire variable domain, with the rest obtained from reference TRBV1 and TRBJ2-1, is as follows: VTLLEQNPRWRLVPRGQAVNLRCILKNSQYPWMSWYQQDLQKQLQWLFTLRSPGDKEVKSLPGADYLATRVTDTELRLQVANMSQGRTLYCTCSASTINYAEQFFGPGTRLTVL.

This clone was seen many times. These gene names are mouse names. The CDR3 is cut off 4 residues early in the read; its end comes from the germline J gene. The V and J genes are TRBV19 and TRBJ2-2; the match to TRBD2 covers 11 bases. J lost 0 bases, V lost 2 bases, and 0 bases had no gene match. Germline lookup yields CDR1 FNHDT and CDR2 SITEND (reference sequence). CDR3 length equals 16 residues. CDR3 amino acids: CASSMDWGANTGQLYF. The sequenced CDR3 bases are TGTGCCAGCAGTATGGACTGGGGGGCAAACACCGGG.

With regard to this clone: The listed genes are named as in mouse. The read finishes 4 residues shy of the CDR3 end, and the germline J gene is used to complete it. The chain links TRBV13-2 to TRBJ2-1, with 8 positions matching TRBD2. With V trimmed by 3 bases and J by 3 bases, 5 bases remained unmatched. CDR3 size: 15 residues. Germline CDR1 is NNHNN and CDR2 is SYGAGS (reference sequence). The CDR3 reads CASGALWGVYAEQFF. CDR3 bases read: TGTGCCAGCGGTGCCCTCTGGGGGGTCTATGCT.

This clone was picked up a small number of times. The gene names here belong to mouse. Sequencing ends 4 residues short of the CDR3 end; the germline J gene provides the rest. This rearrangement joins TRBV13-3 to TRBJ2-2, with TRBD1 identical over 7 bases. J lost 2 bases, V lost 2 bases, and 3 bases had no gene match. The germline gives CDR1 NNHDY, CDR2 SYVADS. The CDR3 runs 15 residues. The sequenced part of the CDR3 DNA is TGTGCCAGCAGTGAGACAGGGCGGAACACCGGG. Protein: CASSETGRNTG. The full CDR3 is CASSETGRNTGQLYF.

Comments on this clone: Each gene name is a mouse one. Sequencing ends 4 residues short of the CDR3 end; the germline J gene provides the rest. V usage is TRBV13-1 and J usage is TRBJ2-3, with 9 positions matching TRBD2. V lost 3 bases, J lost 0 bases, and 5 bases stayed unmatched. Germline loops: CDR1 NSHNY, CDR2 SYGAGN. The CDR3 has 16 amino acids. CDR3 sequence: CASSAPTGGSAETLYF. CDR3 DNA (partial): TGTGCCAGCAGTGCGCCGACTGGGGGTAGTGCAGAA.

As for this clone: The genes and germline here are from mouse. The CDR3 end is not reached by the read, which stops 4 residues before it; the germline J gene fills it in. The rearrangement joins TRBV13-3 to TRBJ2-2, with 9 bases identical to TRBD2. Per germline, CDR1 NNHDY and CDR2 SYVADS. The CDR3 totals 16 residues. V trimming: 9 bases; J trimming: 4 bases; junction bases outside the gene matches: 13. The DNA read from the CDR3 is TGTGCCACCAATCTCGACTGGGGGTTAACCACCGGG. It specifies CATNLDWGLTTG. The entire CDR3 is CATNLDWGLTTGQLYF.

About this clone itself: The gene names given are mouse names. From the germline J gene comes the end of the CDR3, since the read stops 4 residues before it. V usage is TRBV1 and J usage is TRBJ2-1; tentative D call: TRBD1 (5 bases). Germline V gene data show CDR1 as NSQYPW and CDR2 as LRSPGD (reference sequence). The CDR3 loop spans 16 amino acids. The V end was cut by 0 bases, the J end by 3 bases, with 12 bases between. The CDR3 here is CTCSADMQGAYAEQFF. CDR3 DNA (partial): TGCACCTGCAGTGCAGATATGCAGGGTGCCTATGCT.

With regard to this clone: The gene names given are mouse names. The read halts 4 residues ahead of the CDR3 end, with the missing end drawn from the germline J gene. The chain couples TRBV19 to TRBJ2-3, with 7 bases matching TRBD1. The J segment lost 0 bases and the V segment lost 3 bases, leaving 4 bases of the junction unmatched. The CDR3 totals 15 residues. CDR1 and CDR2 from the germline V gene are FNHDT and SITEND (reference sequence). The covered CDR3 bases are TGTGCCAGCAGTACGACAGGGTCTAGTGCAGAA. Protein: CASSTTGSSAE. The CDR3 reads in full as CASSTTGSSAETLYF. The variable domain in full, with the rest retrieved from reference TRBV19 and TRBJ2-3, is GGIITQTPKFLIGQEGQKLTLKCQQNFNHDTMYWYRQDSGKGLRLIYYSITENDLQKGDLSEGYDASREKKSSFSLTVTSAQKNEMAVFLCASSTTGSSAETLYFGSGTRLTVL.

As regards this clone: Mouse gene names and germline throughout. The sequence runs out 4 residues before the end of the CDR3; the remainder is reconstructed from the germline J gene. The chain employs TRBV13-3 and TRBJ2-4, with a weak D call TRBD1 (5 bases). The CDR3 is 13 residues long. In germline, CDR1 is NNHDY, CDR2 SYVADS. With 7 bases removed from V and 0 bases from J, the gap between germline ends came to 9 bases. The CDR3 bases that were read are TGTGCCAGCGTGGACAATAGTCAAAAC. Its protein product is CASVDNSQN. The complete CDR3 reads CASVDNSQNTLYF.

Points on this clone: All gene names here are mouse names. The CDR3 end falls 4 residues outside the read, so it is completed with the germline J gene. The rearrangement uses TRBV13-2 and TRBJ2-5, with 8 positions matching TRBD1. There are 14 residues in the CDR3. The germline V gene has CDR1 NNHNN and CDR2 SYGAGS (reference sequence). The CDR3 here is CASGDPDREDTQYF. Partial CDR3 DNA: TGTGCCAGCGGTGATCCGGACAGGGAAGAC.

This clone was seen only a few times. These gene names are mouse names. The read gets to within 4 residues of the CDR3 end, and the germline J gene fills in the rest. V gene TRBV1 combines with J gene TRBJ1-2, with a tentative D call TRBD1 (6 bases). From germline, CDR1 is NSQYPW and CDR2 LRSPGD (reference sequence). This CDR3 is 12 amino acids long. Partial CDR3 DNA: TGCACCTGCAGTGTAAGCAGGGGC. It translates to CTCSVSRG. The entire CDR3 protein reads CTCSVSRGDYTF.

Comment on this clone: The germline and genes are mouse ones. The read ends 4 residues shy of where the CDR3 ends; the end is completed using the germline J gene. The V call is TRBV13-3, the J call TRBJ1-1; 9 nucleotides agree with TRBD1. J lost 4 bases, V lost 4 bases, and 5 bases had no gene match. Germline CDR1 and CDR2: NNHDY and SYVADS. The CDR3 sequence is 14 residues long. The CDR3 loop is CASSHRGRGTEVFF. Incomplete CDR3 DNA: TGTGCCAGCAGTCACAGGGGGCGCGGCACA.

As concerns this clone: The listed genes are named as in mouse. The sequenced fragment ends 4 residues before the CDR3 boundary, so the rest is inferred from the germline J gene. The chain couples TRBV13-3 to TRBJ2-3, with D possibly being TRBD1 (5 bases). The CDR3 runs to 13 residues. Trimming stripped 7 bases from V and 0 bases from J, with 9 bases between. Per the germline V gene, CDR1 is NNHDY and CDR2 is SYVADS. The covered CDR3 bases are TGTGCCAGCGGACAATCTAGTGCAGAA. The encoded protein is CASGQSSAE. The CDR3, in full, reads CASGQSSAETLYF.

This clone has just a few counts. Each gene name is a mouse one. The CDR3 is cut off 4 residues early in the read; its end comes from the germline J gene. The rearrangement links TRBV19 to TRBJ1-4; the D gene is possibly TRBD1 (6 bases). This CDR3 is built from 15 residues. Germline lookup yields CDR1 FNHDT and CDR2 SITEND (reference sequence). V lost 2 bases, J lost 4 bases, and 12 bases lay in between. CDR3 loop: CASSMVGTINERLFF. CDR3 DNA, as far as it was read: TGTGCCAGCAGTATGGTAGGGACAATCAACGAA. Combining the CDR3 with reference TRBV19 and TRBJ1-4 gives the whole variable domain GGIITQTPKFLIGQEGQKLTLKCQQNFNHDTMYWYRQDSGKGLRLIYYSITENDLQKGDLSEGYDASREKKSSFSLTVTSAQKNEMAVFLCASSMVGTINERLFFGHGTKLSVL.

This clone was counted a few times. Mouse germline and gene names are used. The covered CDR3 bases are TGTGCCAGCAGTGATGATGGGGGTGACACCGGG. Protein sequence: CASSDDGGDTG. The whole CDR3 protein is CASSDDGGDTGQLYF. This sequence joins TRBV13-3 and TRBJ2-2, with D perhaps matching TRBD2 (6 bases). The read falls 4 residues short of the CDR3 end, and the missing part is taken from the germline J gene. The CDR3 is 15 amino acids. The V end lost 0 bases, the J end lost 3 bases, and 9 bases lay between the germline ends. Germline CDR1 is NNHDY and CDR2 is SYVADS.

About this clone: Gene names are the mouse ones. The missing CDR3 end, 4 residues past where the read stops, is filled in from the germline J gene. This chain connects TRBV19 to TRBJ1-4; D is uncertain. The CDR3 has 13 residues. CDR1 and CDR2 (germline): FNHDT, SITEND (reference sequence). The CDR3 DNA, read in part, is TGTGCCAGCAGTATACGGGTGGGCGAA. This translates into CASSIRVGE. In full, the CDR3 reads CASSIRVGERLFF.

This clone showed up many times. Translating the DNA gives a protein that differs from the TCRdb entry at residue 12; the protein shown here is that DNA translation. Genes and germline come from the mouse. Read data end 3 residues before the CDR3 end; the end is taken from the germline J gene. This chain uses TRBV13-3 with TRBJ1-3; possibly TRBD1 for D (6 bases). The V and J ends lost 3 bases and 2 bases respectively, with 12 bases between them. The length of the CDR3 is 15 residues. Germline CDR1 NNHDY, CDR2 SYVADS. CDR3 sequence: CASSVGQGTGNTLYF. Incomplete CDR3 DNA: TGTGCCAGCAGTGTTGGCCAGGGGACTGGAAATACG.

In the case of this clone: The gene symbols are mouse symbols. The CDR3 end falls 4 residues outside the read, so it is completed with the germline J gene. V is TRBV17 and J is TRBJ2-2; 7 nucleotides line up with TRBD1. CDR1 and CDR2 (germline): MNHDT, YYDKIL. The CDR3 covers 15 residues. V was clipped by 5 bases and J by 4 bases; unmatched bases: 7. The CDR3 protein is CASSPQGKGTGQLYF. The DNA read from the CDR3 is TGTGCTAGCAGTCCACAGGGGAAGGGCACCGGG.

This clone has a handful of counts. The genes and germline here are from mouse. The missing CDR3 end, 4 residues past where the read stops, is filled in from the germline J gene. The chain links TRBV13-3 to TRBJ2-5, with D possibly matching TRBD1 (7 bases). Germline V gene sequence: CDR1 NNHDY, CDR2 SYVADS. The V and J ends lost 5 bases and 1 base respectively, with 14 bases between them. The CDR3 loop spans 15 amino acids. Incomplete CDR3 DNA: TGTGCCAGCAGGGAGAGGGGGCGCGACCAAGAC. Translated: CASRERGRDQD. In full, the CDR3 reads CASRERGRDQDTQYF.

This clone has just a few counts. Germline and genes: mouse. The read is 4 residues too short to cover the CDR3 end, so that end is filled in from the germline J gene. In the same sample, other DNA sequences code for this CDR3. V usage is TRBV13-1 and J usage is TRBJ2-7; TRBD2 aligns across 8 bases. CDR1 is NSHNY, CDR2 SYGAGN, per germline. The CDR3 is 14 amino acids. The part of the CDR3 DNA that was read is TGTGCCAGCAGTGATCGGGGGGGCGCTTAT. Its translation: CASSDRGGAY. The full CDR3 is CASSDRGGAYEQYF.